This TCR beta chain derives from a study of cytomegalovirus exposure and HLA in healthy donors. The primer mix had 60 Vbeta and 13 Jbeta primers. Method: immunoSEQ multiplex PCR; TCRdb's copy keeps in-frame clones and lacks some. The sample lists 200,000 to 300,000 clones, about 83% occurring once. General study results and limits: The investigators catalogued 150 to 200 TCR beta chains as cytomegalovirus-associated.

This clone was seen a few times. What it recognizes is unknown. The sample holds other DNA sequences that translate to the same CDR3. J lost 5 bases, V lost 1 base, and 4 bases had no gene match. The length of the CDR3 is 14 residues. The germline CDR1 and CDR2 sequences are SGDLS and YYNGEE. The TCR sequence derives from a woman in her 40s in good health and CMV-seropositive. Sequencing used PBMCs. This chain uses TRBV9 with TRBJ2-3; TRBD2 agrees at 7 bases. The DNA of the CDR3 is TGTGCCAGCAGCGTAACAGTAGCGGGAGATACGCAGTATTTT. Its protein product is CASSVTVAGDTQYF.